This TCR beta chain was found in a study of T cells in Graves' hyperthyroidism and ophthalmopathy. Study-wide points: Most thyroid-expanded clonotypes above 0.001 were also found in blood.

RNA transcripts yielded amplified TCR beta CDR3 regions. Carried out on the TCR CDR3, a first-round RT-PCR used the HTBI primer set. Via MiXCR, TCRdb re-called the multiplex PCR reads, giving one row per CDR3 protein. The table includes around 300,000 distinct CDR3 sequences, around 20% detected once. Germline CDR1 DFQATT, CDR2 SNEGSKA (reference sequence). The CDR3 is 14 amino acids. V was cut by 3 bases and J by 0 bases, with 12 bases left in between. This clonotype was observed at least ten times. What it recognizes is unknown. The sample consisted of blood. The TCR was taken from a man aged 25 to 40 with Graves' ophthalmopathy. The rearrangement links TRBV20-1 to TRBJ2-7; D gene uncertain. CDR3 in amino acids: CSASSAISSYEQYF. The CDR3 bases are TGCAGTGCTAGTTCGGCGATCAGCTCCTACGAGCAGTACTTC.